This T cell receptor (beta chain) was documented in a study of vaccination and CD4 T cells after COVID-19. On this clonotype itself: Its antigen is unknown.

Treatment meaning: roughly nine-day PBMC culture with coronavirus spike peptide pools or control peptides (ViraFEST assay). Culture conditions combined 2 million to 2.5 million PBMCs per well with 10 IU/ml IL-2 and about 10 ug/ml peptide pools. Sequencing of DNA taken from cultured CD4+ T cells relied on the Oncomine TCR Beta short-read assay. TCRdb re-analysed the PCR reads in MiXCR, keeping a single row per CDR3 protein. The sample holds just under 20,000 distinct CDR3 sequences; approximately 48% are singletons and the top ten take roughly 2.6%. This receptor was identified in a human donor who had recovered from COVID-19. Sequencing used CD4+ T cells from blood, cultured in vitro, obtained after SARS-CoV-2 vaccination.

The CDR3 region has the DNA TGTGCCATCCGGACAGGGTCTCATTCACCCCTCCACTTT. The encoded protein is CAIRTGSHSPLHF. The J gene is TRBJ1-6, the V gene TRBV6-2 or TRBV6-3, with 8 nucleotides matching TRBD1. Losses at the gene ends were 10 bases for V and 8 bases for J; bases not matched to a gene: 7. Germline values: CDR1 MNHEY, CDR2 SVGEGT. CDR3 length equals 13 residues.